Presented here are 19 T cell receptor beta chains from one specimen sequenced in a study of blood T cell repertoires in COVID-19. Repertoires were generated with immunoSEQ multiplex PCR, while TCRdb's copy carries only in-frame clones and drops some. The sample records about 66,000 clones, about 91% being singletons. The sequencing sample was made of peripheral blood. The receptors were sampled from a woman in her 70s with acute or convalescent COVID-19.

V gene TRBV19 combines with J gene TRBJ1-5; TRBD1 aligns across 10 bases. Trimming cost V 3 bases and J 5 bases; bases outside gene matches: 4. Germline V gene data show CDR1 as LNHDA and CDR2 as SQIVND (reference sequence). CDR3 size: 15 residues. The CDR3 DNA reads TGTGCCAGTAGTATGGGGGACAGGGGATATCAGCCCCAGCATTTT. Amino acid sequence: CASSMGDRGYQPQHF. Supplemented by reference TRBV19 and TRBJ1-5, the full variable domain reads DGGITQSPKYLFRKEGQNVTLSCEQNLNHDAMYWYRQDPGQGLRLIYYSQIVNDFQKGDIAEGYSVSREKKESFPLTVTSAQKNPTAFYLCASSMGDRGYQPQHFGDGTRLSIL.

The CDR3 region is CASSGQGANYGYTF. The CDR3 DNA reads TGCGCCAGCAGCGGACAGGGGGCGAACTATGGCTACACCTTC. V is TRBV5-1 and J is TRBJ1-2, with 11 positions matching TRBD1. The CDR3 consists of 14 residues. Germline V gives CDR1 SGHRS, CDR2 YFSETQ. V was clipped by 4 bases and J by 2 bases; unmatched bases: 1.

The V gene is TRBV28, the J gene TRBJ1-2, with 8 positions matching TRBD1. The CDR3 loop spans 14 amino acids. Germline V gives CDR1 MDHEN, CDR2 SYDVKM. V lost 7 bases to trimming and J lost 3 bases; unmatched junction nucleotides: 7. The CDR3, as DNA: TGTGCCAGCACACTGGCACAGGGGGACTATGGCTACACCTTC. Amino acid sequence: CASTLAQGDYGYTF.

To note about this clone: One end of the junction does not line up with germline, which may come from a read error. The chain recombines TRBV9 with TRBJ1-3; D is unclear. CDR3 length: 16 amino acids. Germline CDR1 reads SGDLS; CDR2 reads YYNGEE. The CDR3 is CASSVGMDYSGNTIYF. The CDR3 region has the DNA TGTGCTAGCAGCGTAGGGATGGACTACTCTGGAAACACCATATATTTT.

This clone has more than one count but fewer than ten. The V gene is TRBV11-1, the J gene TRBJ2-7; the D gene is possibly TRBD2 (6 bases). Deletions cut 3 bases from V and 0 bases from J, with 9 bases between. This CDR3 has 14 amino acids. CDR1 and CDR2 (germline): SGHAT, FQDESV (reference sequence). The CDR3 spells CASSLEGSSYEQYF. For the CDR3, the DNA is TGTGCCAGCAGCTTGGAGGGAAGCTCCTACGAGCAGTACTTC. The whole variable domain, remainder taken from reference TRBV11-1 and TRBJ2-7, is EAEVAQSPRYKITEKSQAVAFWCDPISGHATLYWYRQILGQGPELLVQFQDESVVDDSQLPKDRFSAERLKGVDSTLKIQPAELGDSAMYLCASSLEGSSYEQYFGPGTRLTVT.

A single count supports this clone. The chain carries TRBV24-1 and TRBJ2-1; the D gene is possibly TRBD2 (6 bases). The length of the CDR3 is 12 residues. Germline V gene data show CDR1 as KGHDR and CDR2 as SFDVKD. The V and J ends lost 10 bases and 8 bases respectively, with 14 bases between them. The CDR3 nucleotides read TGTGCCACTGCCGTGGAGCGGGATGAGCAGTTCTTC. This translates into CATAVERDEQFF.

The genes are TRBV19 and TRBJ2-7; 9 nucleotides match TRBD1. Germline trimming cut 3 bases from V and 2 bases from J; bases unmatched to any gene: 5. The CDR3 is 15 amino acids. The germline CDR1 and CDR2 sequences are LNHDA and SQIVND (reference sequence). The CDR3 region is CASSMAGQGTYEQYF. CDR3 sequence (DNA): TGTGCCAGTAGTATGGCGGGACAGGGAACCTACGAGCAGTACTTC. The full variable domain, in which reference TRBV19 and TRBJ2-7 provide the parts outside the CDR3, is DGGITQSPKYLFRKEGQNVTLSCEQNLNHDAMYWYRQDPGQGLRLIYYSQIVNDFQKGDIAEGYSVSREKKESFPLTVTSAQKNPTAFYLCASSMAGQGTYEQYFGPGTRLTVT.

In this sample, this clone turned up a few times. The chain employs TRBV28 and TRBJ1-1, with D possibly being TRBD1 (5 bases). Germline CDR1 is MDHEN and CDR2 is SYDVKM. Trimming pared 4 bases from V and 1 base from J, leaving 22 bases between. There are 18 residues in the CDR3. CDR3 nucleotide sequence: TGTGCCAGCAGTTCTACGGGAGGGACCGGCTTTGGGAACACTGAAGCTTTCTTT. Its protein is CASSSTGGTGFGNTEAFF.

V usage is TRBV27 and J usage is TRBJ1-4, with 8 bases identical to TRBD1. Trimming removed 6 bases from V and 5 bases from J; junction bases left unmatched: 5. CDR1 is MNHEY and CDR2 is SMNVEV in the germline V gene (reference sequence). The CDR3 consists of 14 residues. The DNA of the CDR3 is TGTGCCAGCAGGAGACAGGGGTGGAATGAAAAACTGTTTTTT. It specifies CASRRQGWNEKLFF.

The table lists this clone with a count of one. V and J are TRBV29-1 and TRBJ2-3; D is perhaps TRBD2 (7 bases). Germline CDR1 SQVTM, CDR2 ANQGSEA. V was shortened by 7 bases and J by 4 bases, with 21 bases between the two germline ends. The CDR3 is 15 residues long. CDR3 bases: TGCAGCGGAAGTGGGGGGGGCGCCCGTGCAGATACGCAGTATTTT. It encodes CSGSGGGARADTQYF.

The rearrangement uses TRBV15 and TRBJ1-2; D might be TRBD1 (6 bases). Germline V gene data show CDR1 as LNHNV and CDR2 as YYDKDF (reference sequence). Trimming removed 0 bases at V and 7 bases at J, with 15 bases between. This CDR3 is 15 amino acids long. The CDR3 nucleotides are TGTGCCACCAGCAGAGAAGGCTGGGGGGGGGCTGGCTACACCTTC. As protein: CATSREGWGGAGYTF.

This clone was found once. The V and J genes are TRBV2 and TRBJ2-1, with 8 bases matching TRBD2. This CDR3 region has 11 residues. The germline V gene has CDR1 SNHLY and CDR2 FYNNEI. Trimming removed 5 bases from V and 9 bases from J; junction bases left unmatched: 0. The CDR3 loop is CASSREGEQFF. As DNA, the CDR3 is TGTGCCAGCAGTCGGGAGGGTGAGCAGTTCTTC.

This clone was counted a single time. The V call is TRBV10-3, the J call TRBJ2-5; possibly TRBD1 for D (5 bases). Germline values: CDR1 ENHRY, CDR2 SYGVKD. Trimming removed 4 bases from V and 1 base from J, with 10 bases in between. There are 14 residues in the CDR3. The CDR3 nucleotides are TGTGCCATCAGTGGACAGAACGGCCAAGAGACCCAGTACTTC. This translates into CAISGQNGQETQYF.

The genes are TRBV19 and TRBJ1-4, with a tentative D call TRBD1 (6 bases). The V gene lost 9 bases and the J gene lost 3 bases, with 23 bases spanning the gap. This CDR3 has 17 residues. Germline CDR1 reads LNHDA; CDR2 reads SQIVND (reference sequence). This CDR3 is CASKDRRPERANEKLFF. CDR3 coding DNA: TGTGCCAGCAAAGACAGGAGACCCGAACGTGCTAATGAAAAACTGTTTTTT.

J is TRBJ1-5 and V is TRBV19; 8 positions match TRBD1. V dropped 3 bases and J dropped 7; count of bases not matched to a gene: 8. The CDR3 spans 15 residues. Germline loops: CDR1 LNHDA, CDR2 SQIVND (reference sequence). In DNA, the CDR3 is TGTGCCAGTAGTATTAGCGGACAGGGCAGCCAGCCCCAGCATTTT. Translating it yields CASSISGQGSQPQHF.

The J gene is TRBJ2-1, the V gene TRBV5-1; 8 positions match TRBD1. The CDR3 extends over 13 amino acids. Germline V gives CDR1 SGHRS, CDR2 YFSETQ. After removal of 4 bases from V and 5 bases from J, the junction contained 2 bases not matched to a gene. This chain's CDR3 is CASSTQGDNEQFF. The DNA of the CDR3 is TGCGCCAGCAGCACACAGGGGGACAATGAGCAGTTCTTC.

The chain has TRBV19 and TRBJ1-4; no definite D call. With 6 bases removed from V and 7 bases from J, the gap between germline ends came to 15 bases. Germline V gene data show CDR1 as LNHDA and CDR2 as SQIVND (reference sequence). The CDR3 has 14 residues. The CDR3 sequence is CASSRRYPSEKLFF. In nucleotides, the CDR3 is TGTGCCAGTAGCCGGAGATATCCGAGTGAAAAACTGTTTTTT.

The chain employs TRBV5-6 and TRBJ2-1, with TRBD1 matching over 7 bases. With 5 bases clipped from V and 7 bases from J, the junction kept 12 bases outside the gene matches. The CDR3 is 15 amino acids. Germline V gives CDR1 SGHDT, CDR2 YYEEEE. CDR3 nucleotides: TGTGCCAGCAGGGGGACGGACAGGCCTGGGAATGAGCAGTTCTTC. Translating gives CASRGTDRPGNEQFF.

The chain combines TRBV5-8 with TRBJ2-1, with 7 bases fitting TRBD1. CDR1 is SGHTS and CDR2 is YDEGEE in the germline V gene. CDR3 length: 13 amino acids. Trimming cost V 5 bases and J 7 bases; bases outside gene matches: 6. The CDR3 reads CASSRGQLNEQFF. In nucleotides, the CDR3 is TGTGCCAGCAGTCGGGGACAGCTTAATGAGCAGTTCTTC.